The clone carrying this T cell receptor beta chain was counted ten times or more. The data derive from a study of T cells after yellow fever vaccination. TCRdb re-analysed the 5' RACE reads in MiXCR, keeping a single row per CDR3 protein. This repertoire shows 200,000 to 250,000 distinct CDR3 sequences, 6.9% found once; its top ten account for 0.85%. The clonotype originates from a man younger than 45 who received the YFV17D yellow fever vaccine. The sample here was CD4+ T cells sorted from PBMCs, taken 15 days after the yellow fever booster vaccination.

Here the CDR3 DNA reads TGCGCCAGCAGCAGCGGACAGGTCCTCTCTGGAAACACCATATATTTT. Amino acid sequence: CASSSGQVLSGNTIYF. The chain recombines TRBV5-1 with TRBJ1-3, with TRBD1 identical over 7 bases. Germline V gene lookup returns CDR1 SGHRS and CDR2 YFSETQ. The CDR3 length is 16 residues. V lost 4 bases, J lost 0 bases, and 7 bases stayed unmatched.